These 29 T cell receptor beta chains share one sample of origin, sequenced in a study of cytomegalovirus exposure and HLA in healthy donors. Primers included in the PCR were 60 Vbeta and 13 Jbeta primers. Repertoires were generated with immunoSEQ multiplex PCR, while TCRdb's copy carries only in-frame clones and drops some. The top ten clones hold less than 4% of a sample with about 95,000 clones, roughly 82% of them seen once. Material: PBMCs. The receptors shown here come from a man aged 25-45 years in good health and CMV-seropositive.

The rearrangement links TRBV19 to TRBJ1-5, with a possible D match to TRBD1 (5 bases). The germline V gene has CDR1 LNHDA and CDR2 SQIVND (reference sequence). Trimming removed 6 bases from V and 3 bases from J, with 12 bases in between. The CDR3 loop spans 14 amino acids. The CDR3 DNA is TGTGCCAGTAGCGGGGGTGGGTTCAATCAGCCCCAGCATTTT. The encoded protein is CASSGGGFNQPQHF.

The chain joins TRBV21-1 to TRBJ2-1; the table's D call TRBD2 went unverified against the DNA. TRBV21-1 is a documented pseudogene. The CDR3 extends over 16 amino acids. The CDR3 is CASSNRTSGSLSEQFF. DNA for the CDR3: TGTGCCAGCAGCAATCGGACTAGCGGGAGCCTGAGTGAGCAGTTCTTC.

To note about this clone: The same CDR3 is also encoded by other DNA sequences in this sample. The CDR3 is CASSKETGYEQYF. The CDR3 DNA sequence: TGTGCCAGCAGCAAAGAAACAGGGTACGAGCAGTACTTC. The rearrangement uses TRBV5-4 and TRBJ2-7, with D perhaps matching TRBD1 (6 bases). V was shortened by 4 bases and J by 4 bases, with 12 bases between the two germline ends. CDR3 size: 13 residues. CDR1 and CDR2 (germline): SGHNT, YYREEE (reference sequence).

CDR3 loop: CASIPTRDRGYEQFF. The CDR3 bases are TGTGCCAGCATTCCCACCCGGGACAGGGGCTATGAGCAGTTCTTC. The chain links TRBV6-1 to TRBJ2-1; 10 positions agree with TRBD1. The germline CDR1 and CDR2 sequences are MNHNS and SASEGT. Germline trimming cut 7 bases from V and 8 bases from J; bases unmatched to any gene: 11. This CDR3 contains 15 residues.

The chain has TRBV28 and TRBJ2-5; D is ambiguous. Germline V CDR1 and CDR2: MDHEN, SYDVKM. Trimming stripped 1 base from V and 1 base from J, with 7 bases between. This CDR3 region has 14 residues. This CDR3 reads CASSLLGGQETQYF. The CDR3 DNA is TGTGCCAGCAGTTTATTAGGCGGCCAAGAGACCCAGTACTTC.

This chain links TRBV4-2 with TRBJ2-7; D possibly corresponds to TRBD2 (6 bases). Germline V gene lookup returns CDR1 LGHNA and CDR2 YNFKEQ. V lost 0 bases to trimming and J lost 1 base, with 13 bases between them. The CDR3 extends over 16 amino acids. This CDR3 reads CASSQEIASASYEQYF. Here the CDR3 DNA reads TGTGCCAGCAGCCAAGAGATAGCTAGCGCATCCTACGAGCAGTACTTC.

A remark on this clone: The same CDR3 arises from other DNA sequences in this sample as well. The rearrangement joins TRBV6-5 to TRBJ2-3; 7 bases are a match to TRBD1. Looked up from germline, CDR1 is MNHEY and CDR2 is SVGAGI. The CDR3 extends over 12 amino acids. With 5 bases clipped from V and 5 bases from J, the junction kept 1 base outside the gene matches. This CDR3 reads CASSPGGDTQYF. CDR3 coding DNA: TGTGCCAGCAGTCCAGGGGGAGATACGCAGTATTTT.

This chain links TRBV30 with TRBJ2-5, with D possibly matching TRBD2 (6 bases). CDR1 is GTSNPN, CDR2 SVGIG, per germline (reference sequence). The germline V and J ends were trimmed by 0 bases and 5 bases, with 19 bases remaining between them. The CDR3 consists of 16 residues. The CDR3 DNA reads TGTGCCTGGAGTGTAACCGGGACTGGAGGGTGGGAGACCCAGTACTTC. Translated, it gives CAWSVTGTGGWETQYF.

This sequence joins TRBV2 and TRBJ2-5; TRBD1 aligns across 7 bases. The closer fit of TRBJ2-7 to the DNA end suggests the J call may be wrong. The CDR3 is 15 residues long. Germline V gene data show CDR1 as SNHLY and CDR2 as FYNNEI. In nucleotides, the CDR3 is TGTGCCAGCAGTGCCGGGGCAGGGGGCTCCTACGAGCAGTACTTC. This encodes CASSAGAGGSYEQYF.

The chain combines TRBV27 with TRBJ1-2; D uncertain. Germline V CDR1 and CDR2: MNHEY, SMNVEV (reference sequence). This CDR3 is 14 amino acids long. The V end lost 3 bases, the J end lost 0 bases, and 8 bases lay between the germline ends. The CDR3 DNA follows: TGTGCCAGCAGTTTTTCTAGTGCTAACTATGGCTACACCTTC. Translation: CASSFSSANYGYTF.

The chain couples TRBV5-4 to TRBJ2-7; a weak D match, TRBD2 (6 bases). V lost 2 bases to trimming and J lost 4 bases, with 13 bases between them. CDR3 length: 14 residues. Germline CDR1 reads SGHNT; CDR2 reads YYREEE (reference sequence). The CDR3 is CASSFAGPSYEQYF. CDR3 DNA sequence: TGTGCCAGCAGCTTTGCGGGGCCATCGTACGAGCAGTACTTC. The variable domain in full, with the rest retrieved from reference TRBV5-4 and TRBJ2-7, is ETGVTQSPTHLIKTRGQQVTLRCSSQSGHNTVSWYQQALGQGPQFIFQYYREEENGRGNFPPRFSGLQFPNYSSELNVNALELDDSALYLCASSFAGPSYEQYFGPGTRLTVT.

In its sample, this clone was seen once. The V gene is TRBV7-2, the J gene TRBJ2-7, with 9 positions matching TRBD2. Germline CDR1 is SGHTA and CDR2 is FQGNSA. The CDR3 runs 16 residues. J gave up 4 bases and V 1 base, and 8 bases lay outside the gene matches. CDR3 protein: CASSLGPSGNNYEQYF. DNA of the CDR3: TGTGCCAGCAGCTTAGGACCTAGCGGGAACAATTACGAGCAGTACTTC.

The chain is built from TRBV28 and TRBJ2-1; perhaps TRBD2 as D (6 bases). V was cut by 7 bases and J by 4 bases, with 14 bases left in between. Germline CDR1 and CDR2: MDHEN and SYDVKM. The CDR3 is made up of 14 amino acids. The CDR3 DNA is TGTGCCAGCACTAACCGGGACTTTTACAATGAGCAGTTCTTC. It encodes CASTNRDFYNEQFF.

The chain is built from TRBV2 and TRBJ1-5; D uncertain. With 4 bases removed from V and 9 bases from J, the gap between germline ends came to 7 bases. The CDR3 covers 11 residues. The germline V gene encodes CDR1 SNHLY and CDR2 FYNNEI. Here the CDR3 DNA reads TGTGCCAGCAGTGGAGGGCGGCCCCAGCATTTT. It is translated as CASSGGRPQHF. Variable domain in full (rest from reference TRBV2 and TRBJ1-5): EPEVTQTPSHQVTQMGQEVILRCVPISNHLYFYWYRQILGQKVEFLVSFYNNEISEKSEIFDDQFSVERPDGSNFTLKIRSTKLEDSAMYFCASSGGRPQHFGDGTRLSIL.

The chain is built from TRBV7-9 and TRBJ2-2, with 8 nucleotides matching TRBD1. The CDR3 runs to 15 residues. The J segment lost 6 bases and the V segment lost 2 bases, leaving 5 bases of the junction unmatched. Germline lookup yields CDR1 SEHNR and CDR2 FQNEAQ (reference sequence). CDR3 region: CASSLRTGKAGELFF. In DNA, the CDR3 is TGTGCCAGCAGCTTACGGACAGGGAAGGCCGGGGAGCTGTTTTTT.

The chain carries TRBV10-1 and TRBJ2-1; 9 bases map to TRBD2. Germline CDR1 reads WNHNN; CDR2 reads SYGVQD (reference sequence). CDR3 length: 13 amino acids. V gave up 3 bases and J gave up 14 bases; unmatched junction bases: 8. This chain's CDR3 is CASSDPGREGEFF. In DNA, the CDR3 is TGCGCCAGCAGTGACCCGGGGCGGGAGGGTGAGTTCTTC.

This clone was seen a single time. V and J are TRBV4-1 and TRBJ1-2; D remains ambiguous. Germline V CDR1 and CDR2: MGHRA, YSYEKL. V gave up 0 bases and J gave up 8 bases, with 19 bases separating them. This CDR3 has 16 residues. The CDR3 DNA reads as TGCGCCAGCAGCCAAGATCCAGGTGGGATAAGAGGGGGCTACACCTTC. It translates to CASSQDPGGIRGGYTF.

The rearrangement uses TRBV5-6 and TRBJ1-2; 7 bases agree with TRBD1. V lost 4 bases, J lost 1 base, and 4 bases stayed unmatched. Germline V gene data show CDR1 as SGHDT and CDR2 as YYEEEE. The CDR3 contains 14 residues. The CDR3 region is CASSPDRRNYGYTF. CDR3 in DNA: TGTGCCAGCAGCCCGGACAGGCGTAACTATGGCTACACCTTC.

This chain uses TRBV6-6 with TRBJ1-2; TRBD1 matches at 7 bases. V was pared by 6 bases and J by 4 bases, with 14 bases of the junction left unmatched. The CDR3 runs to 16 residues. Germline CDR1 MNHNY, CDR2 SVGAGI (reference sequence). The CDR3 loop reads CASSPPPTGMVYGYTF. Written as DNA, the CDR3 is TGTGCCAGCAGCCCCCCACCGACAGGGATGGTCTATGGCTACACCTTC.

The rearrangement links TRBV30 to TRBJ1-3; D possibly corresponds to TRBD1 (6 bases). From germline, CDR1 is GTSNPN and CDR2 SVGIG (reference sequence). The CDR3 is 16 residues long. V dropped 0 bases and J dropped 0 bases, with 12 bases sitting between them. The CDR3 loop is CAWSVLAGVSGNTIYF. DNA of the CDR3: TGTGCCTGGAGTGTACTGGCAGGGGTCTCTGGAAACACCATATATTTT.

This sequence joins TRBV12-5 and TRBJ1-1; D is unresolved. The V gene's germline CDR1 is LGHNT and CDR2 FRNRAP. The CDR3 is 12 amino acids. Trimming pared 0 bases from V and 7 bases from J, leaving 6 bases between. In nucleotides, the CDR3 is TGTGCTAGTGGTTTGGTAGAGGGTGAAGCTTTCTTT. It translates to CASGLVEGEAFF.

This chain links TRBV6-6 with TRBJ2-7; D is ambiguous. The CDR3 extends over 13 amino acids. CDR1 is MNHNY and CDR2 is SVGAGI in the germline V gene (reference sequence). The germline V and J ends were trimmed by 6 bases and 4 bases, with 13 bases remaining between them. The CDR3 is CASRTEAWYEQYF. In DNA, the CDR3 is TGTGCCAGCAGGACTGAGGCCTGGTACGAGCAGTACTTC.

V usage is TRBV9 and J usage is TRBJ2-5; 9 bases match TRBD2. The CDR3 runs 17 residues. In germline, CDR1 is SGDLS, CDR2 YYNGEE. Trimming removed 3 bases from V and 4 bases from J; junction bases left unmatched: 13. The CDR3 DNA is TGTGCCAGCAGCGGAAGTGGGGTAGCGGGAGTTGGAGAGACCCAGTACTTC. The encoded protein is CASSGSGVAGVGETQYF.

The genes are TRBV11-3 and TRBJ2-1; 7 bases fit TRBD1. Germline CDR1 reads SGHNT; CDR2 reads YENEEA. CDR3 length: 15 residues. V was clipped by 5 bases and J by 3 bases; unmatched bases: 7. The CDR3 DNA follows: TGTGCCAGCAGCCAAGCCCGGGACAGCTACAATGAGCAGTTCTTC. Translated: CASSQARDSYNEQFF.

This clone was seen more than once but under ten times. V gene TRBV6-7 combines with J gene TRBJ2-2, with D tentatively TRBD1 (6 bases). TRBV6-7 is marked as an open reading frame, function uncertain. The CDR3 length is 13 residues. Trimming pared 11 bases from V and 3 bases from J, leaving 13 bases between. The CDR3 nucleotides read TGTGCCGAAGGGGACAAAGACACCGGGGAGCTGTTTTTT. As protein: CAEGDKDTGELFF.

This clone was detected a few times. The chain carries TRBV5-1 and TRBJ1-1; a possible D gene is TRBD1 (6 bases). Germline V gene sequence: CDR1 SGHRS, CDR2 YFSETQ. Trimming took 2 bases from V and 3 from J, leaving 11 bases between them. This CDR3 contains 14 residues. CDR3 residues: CASSFRDTYTEAFF. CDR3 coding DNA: TGCGCCAGCAGCTTTCGGGACACCTACACTGAAGCTTTCTTT.

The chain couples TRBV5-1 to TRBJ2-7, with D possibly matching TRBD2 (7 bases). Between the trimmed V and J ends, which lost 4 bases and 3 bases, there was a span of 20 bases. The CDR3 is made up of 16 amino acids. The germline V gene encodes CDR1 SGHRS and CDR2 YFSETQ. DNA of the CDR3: TGCGCCAGCAGCCCCACCGGGGGCGGGAGAATCTACGAGCAGTACTTC. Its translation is CASSPTGGGRIYEQYF.

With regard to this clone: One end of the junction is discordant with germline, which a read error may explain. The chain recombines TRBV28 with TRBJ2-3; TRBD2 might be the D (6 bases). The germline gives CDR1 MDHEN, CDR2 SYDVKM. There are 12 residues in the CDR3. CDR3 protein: CTARTGADTQYF. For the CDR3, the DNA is TGCACAGCGCGGACGGGGGCAGATACGCAGTATTTT.

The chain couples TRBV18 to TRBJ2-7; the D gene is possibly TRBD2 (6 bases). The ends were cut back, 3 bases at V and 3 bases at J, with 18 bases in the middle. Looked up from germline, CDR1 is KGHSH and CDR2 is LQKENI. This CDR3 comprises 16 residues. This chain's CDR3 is CASSPSLAVDDYEQYF. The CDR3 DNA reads TGTGCCAGCTCACCGTCATTAGCGGTGGACGACTACGAGCAGTACTTC.